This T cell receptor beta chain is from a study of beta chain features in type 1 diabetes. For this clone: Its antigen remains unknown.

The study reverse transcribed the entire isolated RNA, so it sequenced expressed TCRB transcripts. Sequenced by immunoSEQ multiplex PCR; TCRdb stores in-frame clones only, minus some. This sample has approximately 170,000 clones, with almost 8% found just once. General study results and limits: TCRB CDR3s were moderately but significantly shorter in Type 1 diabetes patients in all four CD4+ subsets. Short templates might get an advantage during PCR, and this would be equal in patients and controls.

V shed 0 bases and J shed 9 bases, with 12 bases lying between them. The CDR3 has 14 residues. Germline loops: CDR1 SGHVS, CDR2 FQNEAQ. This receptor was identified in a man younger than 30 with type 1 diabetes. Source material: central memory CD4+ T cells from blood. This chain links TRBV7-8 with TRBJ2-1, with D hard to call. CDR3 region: CASSLALPTTEQFF. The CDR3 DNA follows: TGTGCCAGCAGCTTAGCGCTTCCTACCACTGAGCAGTTCTTC. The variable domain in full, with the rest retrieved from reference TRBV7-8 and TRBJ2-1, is GAGVSQSPRYKVAKRGQDVALRCDPISGHVSLFWYQQALGQGPEFLTYFQNEAQLDKSGLPSDRFFAERPEGSVSTLKIQRTQQEDSAVYLCASSLALPTTEQFFGPGTRLTVL.